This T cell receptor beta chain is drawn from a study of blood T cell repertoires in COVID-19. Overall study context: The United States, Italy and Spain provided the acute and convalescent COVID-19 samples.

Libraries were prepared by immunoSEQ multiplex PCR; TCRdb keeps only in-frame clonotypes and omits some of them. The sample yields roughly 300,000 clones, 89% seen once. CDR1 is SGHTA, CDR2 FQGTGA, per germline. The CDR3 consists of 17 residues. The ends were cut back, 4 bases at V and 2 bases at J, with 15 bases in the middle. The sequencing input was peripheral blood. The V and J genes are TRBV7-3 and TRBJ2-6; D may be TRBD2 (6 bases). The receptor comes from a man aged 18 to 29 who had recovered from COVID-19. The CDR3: CASSSWGEAAGANVLTF. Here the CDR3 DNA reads TGTGCCAGCAGCTCTTGGGGGGAAGCAGCTGGGGCCAACGTCCTGACTTTC.